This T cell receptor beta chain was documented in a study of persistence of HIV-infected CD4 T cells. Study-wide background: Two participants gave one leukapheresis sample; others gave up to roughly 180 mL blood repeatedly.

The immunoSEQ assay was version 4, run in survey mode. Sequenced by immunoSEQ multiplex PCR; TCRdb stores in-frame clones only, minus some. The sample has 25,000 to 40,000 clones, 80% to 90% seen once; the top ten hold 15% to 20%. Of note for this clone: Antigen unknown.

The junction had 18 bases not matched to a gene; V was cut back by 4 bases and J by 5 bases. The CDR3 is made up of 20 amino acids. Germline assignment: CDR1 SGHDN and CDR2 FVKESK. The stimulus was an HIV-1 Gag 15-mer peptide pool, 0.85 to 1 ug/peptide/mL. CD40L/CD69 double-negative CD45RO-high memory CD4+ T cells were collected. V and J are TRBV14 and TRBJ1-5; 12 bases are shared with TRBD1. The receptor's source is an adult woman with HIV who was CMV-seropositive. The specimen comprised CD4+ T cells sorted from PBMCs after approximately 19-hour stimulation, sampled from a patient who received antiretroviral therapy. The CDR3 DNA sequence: TGTGCCAGCAGCCTAGACTTCCGGGACAGGGGGCGCAAGGCCGATCAGCCCCAGCATTTT. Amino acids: CASSLDFRDRGRKADQPQHF. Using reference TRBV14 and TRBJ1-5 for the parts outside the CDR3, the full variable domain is EAGVTQFPSHSVIEKGQTVTLRCDPISGHDNLYWYRRVMGKEIKFLLHFVKESKQDESGMPNNRFLAERTGGTYSTLKVQPAELEDSGVYFCASSLDFRDRGRKADQPQHFGDGTRLSIL.